The TCR beta chain under discussion was sequenced for a study of T cell responses to AZD1222 COVID-19 vaccine. On this clone itself: Its antigen is currently unknown.

Regarding the study as a whole: Unmutated variant regions are reportedly targeted by nearly half of spike-specific TCRs. Only a handful of AZD1222 recipients were seropositive at baseline.

Germline-derived CDR1 and CDR2 are SEHNR and FQNEAQ (reference sequence). The CDR3 is 16 residues long. Trimming took off 5 bases at V and 9 bases at J, with 23 bases between the two ends. The repertoire was sequenced with immunoSEQ multiplex PCR; TCRdb's copy has only in-frame clones and lacks some. The sample has 120,000 to 150,000 clones; about 90% are singletons. The sequencing here drew on peripheral blood, taken on day 0 of AZD1222 vaccination. The rearrangement uses TRBV7-9 and TRBJ2-1; D perhaps matches TRBD1 (6 bases). The sequence derives from an adult in good health. DNA for the CDR3: TGTGCCAGCAGCCGTGAATCCGGGTGGGAAGGGGGTGAGCAGTTCTTC. Translated, it gives CASSRESGWEGGEQFF.